Presented here are 28 T cell receptor beta chains from one specimen sequenced in a study of T cell changes during pregnancy in multiple sclerosis. The data were produced by immunoSEQ multiplex PCR, yet TCRdb's version contains in-frame clones alone and is incomplete. The sample gives around 80,000 clones, roughly 95% of which show up once; about 1.2% is in the top ten. The material sequenced was peripheral blood, taken in the second trimester of pregnancy. The receptor source for this set is a female donor with multiple sclerosis, enrolled in a pregnancy study.

The V call is TRBV19, the J call TRBJ1-2, with 7 nucleotides matching TRBD1. Unmatched junction bases numbered 7, after V lost 4 bases and J lost 8 bases. CDR1 and CDR2 from the germline V gene are LNHDA and SQIVND (reference sequence). The length of the CDR3 is 13 residues. The CDR3 loop is CASSTTNRGGYTF. CDR3 in DNA: TGTGCCAGTAGTACGACCAACAGGGGCGGCTACACCTTC.

The V and J genes are TRBV5-8 and TRBJ1-2; possibly TRBD1 for D (5 bases). Between the trimmed V and J ends, which lost 1 base and 6 bases, there was a span of 16 bases. The CDR3 covers 15 residues. Germline V lookup: CDR1 SGHTS, CDR2 YDEGEE. The chain's CDR3 is CASSLLYRQGHGYTF. CDR3 coding DNA: TGTGCCAGCAGCTTGTTATATAGGCAGGGCCATGGCTACACCTTC.

The chain employs TRBV4-2 and TRBJ2-1; 9 bases fit TRBD2. Trimming removed 7 bases from V and 5 bases from J; junction bases left unmatched: 9. The CDR3 is made up of 15 amino acids. CDR1 is LGHNA, CDR2 YNFKEQ, per germline. The CDR3 protein is CASTFSGSRDNEQFF. Written as DNA, the CDR3 is TGTGCCAGCACCTTTAGCGGGAGTAGGGACAATGAGCAGTTCTTC.

This clone occurred a few times. The J gene is TRBJ1-1, the V gene TRBV10-3; no definite D call. In germline, CDR1 is ENHRY, CDR2 SYGVKD. CDR3 length: 12 amino acids. The germline V and J ends were trimmed by 4 bases and 1 base, with 4 bases remaining between them. CDR3 DNA: TGTGCCATCAGTGGTCGGAACACTGAAGCTTTCTTT. Protein product: CAISGRNTEAFF.

V gene TRBV29-1 combines with J gene TRBJ1-3; D remains ambiguous. Trimming took off 7 bases at V and 3 bases at J, with 10 bases between the two ends. CDR3 length: 12 amino acids. Germline values: CDR1 SQVTM, CDR2 ANQGSEA. CDR3 sequence: CSGGSYGNTIYF. The CDR3 DNA reads TGCAGCGGAGGGAGCTATGGAAACACCATATATTTT.

The chain employs TRBV25-1 and TRBJ2-2, with D hard to call. V was pared by 3 bases and J by 3 bases, with 20 bases between. The length of the CDR3 is 18 residues. Per germline, CDR1 MGHDK and CDR2 SYGVNS. This CDR3 reads CASSDFRALPGHTGELFF. The CDR3 nucleotides read TGTGCCAGCAGTGACTTCCGCGCACTTCCGGGTCACACCGGGGAGCTGTTTTTT.

This rearrangement joins TRBV29-1 to TRBJ2-1; 10 bases match TRBD2. The ends lost 2 bases at V and 4 bases at J; junction bases unmatched: 5. CDR1 is SQVTM, CDR2 ANQGSEA, per germline. This CDR3 is 15 amino acids long. This CDR3 is CSVEISGRFYNEQFF. Here the CDR3 DNA reads TGCAGCGTTGAAATTAGCGGGAGGTTTTACAATGAGCAGTTCTTC.

The chain recombines TRBV11-2 with TRBJ2-2; 11 bases map to TRBD2. Trimming removed 4 bases from V and 2 bases from J; junction bases left unmatched: 9. Germline V gene lookup returns CDR1 SGHAT and CDR2 FQNNGV. The CDR3 contains 18 residues. DNA for the CDR3: TGTGCCAGCAGCTCAGTAAATAGCGGGAGGGGTAACACCGGGGAGCTGTTTTTT. Translated, it gives CASSSVNSGRGNTGELFF.

The chain joins TRBV2 to TRBJ2-7, with D unresolved. Trimming removed 8 bases from V and 3 bases from J, with 11 bases in between. The CDR3 has 12 amino acids. Germline CDR1 is SNHLY and CDR2 is FYNNEI. The DNA for the CDR3 is TGTGCCAGCGGGCCGGCCTTCTACGAGCAGTACTTC. This codes for CASGPAFYEQYF.

The chain employs TRBV19 and TRBJ1-4; D is undetermined. In germline, CDR1 is LNHDA, CDR2 SQIVND (reference sequence). The ends were cut back, 7 bases at V and 7 bases at J, with 16 bases in the middle. There are 14 residues in the CDR3. CDR3: CASNPGLSGEKLFF. The CDR3 bases are TGTGCCAGTAATCCGGGTCTGAGTGGTGAAAAACTGTTTTTT.

CDR3: CAWREFSNQPQHF. The CDR3 DNA follows: TGTGCCTGGAGGGAGTTTAGCAATCAGCCCCAGCATTTT. The chain links TRBV30 to TRBJ1-5, with no clear D. From germline, CDR1 is GTSNPN and CDR2 SVGIG (reference sequence). This CDR3 region has 13 residues. Deletions cut 3 bases from V and 0 bases from J, with 6 bases between.

The chain links TRBV27 to TRBJ2-7; D may be TRBD2 (6 bases). The CDR3 covers 16 residues. V lost 5 bases, J lost 2 bases, and 19 bases lay in between. Germline V gene data show CDR1 as MNHEY and CDR2 as SMNVEV (reference sequence). The DNA of the CDR3 is TGTGCCAGCAGTCCCATGAATTGGGGAGGCCCCTACGAGCAGTACTTC. Protein sequence: CASSPMNWGGPYEQYF.

V usage is TRBV28 and J usage is TRBJ2-1, with 7 positions matching TRBD1. CDR3 length equals 15 residues. Per germline, CDR1 MDHEN and CDR2 SYDVKM. The J segment lost 2 bases and the V segment lost 4 bases, leaving 5 bases of the junction unmatched. CDR3 coding DNA: TGTGCCAGCAGTTCCTTGGACAGGCCCTACAATGAGCAGTTCTTC. Translation gives CASSSLDRPYNEQFF. Full variable domain (outside the CDR3, taken from reference TRBV28 and TRBJ2-1): DVKVTQSSRYLVKRTGEKVFLECVQDMDHENMFWYRQDPGLGLRLIYFSYDVKMKEKGDIPEGYSVSREKKERFSLILESASTNQTSMYLCASSSLDRPYNEQFFGPGTRLTVL.

This clone appeared once. This chain links TRBV4-2 with TRBJ2-7; TRBD2 agrees at 10 bases. V shed 0 bases, J shed 2 bases, and the junction held 4 bases outside the gene matches. This CDR3 has 16 residues. From germline, CDR1 is LGHNA and CDR2 YNFKEQ. CDR3 sequence: CASSQDPGTSAYEQYF. DNA of the CDR3: TGTGCCAGCAGCCAAGATCCTGGGACTAGCGCCTACGAGCAGTACTTC.

The CDR3: CASSLAVTGELFF. In DNA form, the CDR3 reads TGTGCCAGCAGCTTGGCGGTCACCGGGGAGCTGTTTTTT. The V call is TRBV5-6, the J call TRBJ2-2, with D unresolved. Trimming took off 0 bases at V and 4 bases at J, with 4 bases between the two ends. Germline V gene sequence: CDR1 SGHDT, CDR2 YYEEEE. The CDR3 is 13 residues long.

The chain joins TRBV19 to TRBJ2-5; the match to TRBD1 covers 12 bases. Losses at the gene ends were 8 bases for V and 4 bases for J; bases not matched to a gene: 8. Germline assignment: CDR1 LNHDA and CDR2 SQIVND (reference sequence). The CDR3 contains 15 residues. The CDR3 region has the DNA TGTGCCAGTCGAGGGGGGACAGGGGGCTTAGAGACCCAGTACTTC. It codes for CASRGGTGGLETQYF.

This rearrangement joins TRBV28 to TRBJ2-7, with 12 nucleotides matching TRBD2. This CDR3 has 17 residues. Germline CDR1 is MDHEN and CDR2 is SYDVKM. V was pared by 2 bases and J by 1 base, with 6 bases of the junction left unmatched. The CDR3 reads CASSLPSSGRESYEQYF. The DNA for the CDR3 is TGTGCCAGCAGTTTACCGTCTAGCGGGAGGGAGTCCTACGAGCAGTACTTC. Full variable domain (missing parts from reference TRBV28 and TRBJ2-7): DVKVTQSSRYLVKRTGEKVFLECVQDMDHENMFWYRQDPGLGLRLIYFSYDVKMKEKGDIPEGYSVSREKKERFSLILESASTNQTSMYLCASSLPSSGRESYEQYFGPGTRLTVT.

The chain couples TRBV6-6 to TRBJ2-7; 7 bases line up with TRBD1. The CDR3 spans 12 residues. Germline CDR1 is MNHNY and CDR2 is SVGAGI (reference sequence). J lost 11 bases, V lost 0 bases, and 4 bases had no gene match. CDR3 DNA: TGTGCCAGCAGTTACTCCGGACAGGATGAGTACTTC. Protein: CASSYSGQDEYF.

This clone was observed a single time. CDR3 nucleotides: TGCGCCAGCAGCCAGGGTCCCGGGACTAGCGGGAGTGCAGATACGCAGTATTTT. Translating it yields CASSQGPGTSGSADTQYF. The chain carries TRBV4-3 and TRBJ2-3, with TRBD2 matching over 14 bases. CDR1 LGHNA and CDR2 YSLEER come from the germline V gene. The ends lost 3 bases at V and 4 bases at J; junction bases unmatched: 9. The CDR3 totals 18 residues.

This chain connects TRBV4-3 to TRBJ1-2; the D is unclear. The germline V gene has CDR1 LGHNA and CDR2 YSLEER. The CDR3 totals 15 residues. Trimming stripped 0 bases from V and 2 bases from J, with 10 bases between. The DNA for the CDR3 is TGCGCCAGCAGCCAAGATCGTCGGGGAAACTATGGCTACACCTTC. Protein product: CASSQDRRGNYGYTF.

V usage is TRBV30 and J usage is TRBJ2-1; TRBD2 aligns across 12 bases. From germline, CDR1 is GTSNPN and CDR2 SVGIG (reference sequence). This CDR3 is 10 amino acids long. CDR3 amino acids: CAMTSGRQFF. The CDR3, as DNA: TGTGCTATGACTAGCGGGAGACAGTTCTTC.

In this sample, this clone turned up once. This rearrangement joins TRBV5-1 to TRBJ2-2; 10 positions match TRBD2. After removal of 4 bases from V and 4 bases from J, the junction contained 7 bases not matched to a gene. Germline V CDR1 and CDR2: SGHRS, YFSETQ. The CDR3 spans 16 residues. This CDR3 reads CASSPRTSGGTGELFF. The CDR3 DNA sequence: TGCGCCAGCAGCCCTCGGACTAGCGGAGGCACCGGGGAGCTGTTTTTT.

This clone was detected once. V gene TRBV5-4 combines with J gene TRBJ2-1, with TRBD2 matching 7 bases. Trimming at V came to 2 bases and at J to 10 bases, leaving 6 bases not matched to a gene. Germline V gives CDR1 SGHNT, CDR2 YYREEE (reference sequence). The CDR3 length is 13 residues. The CDR3 loop reads CASSLRQGGEQFF. Here the CDR3 DNA reads TGTGCCAGCAGCTTACGTCAGGGAGGGGAGCAGTTCTTC.

The V call is TRBV28, the J call TRBJ2-5; TRBD2 agrees at 7 bases. The V and J ends lost 6 bases and 5 bases, in that order; junction bases with no gene match: 9. Germline CDR1 reads MDHEN; CDR2 reads SYDVKM. The CDR3 has 14 amino acids. Written as DNA, the CDR3 is TGTGCCAGCAGATCGGGACTATTCTCCGAGACCCAGTACTTC. Its protein product is CASRSGLFSETQYF.

The genes are TRBV27 and TRBJ1-2; TRBD1 matches at 8 bases. J was trimmed by 4 bases and V by 2 bases; bases with no gene match: 6. The CDR3 is 15 amino acids. Germline values: CDR1 MNHEY, CDR2 SMNVEV (reference sequence). In DNA form, the CDR3 reads TGTGCCAGCAGTTTAAGGGCGGGACAGGTCTATGGCTACACCTTC. The encoded protein is CASSLRAGQVYGYTF.

This chain links TRBV6-1 with TRBJ2-3, with D unresolved. V was pared by 2 bases and J by 0 bases, with 6 bases between. In germline, CDR1 is MNHNS, CDR2 SASEGT. CDR3 length: 14 amino acids. The CDR3 sequence: CASSETASTDTQYF. CDR3 coding DNA: TGTGCCAGCAGTGAAACAGCTAGCACAGATACGCAGTATTTT.

This sequence joins TRBV27 and TRBJ1-5; D unresolved. V lost 2 bases and J lost 4, with 6 bases in between. Germline V CDR1 and CDR2: MNHEY, SMNVEV (reference sequence). The CDR3 is 13 residues long. CDR3 sequence reads: CASSLRENQPQHF. CDR3 in DNA: TGTGCCAGCAGTTTACGGGAAAATCAGCCCCAGCATTTT.

V is TRBV2 and J is TRBJ2-1, with D perhaps matching TRBD1 (5 bases). V shed 4 bases and J shed 2 bases, with 12 bases lying between them. Germline V lookup: CDR1 SNHLY, CDR2 FYNNEI. The CDR3 contains 15 residues. DNA of the CDR3: TGTGCCAGCAGTGTTGGTGGGGCCACCTACAATGAGCAGTTCTTC. Translating gives CASSVGGATYNEQFF.